One sample yielded the 14 T cell receptor beta chains listed below, sequenced in a study of a mutant IDH1 vaccine in newly diagnosed glioma (dated by TCRdb to the early 2020s). This specimen's time point label, per the study, means: week 35, safety follow-up. Each vaccine dose, consisting of 300 ug of a 20-mer mutant IDH1 peptide in Montanide, was administered subcutaneously with topical imiquimod. Their recognized antigens are unknown. Library prep was done by the immunoSEQ multiplex PCR assay. TCRdb holds this immuneACCESS table with in-frame rearrangements only. Some clones are missing; in checked studies, unresolved V genes explain under half, and the rest has no known cause. The sample data list under 50,000 clones, and more than 75% of these were observed just once. The top ten clonotypes cover around 5.4% of the sample. Sequencing used PBMCs, obtained from a glioma patient whose treatment included an IDH1 peptide vaccine. The receptors were sampled from a woman in her forties with glioma.

The chain combines TRBV5-1 with TRBJ2-2; D unresolved. V gave up 5 bases and J gave up 5 bases, with 13 bases separating them. This CDR3 region has 14 residues. CDR1 and CDR2 from the germline V gene are SGHRS and YFSETQ. CDR3 DNA sequence: TGCGCCAGCAGTCTGTCCGTGGGGACCGGGGAGCTGTTTTTT. Encoded protein: CASSLSVGTGELFF.

The V and J genes are TRBV13 and TRBJ2-1, with 14 bases aligning to TRBD2. Unmatched junction bases numbered 8, after V lost 5 bases and J lost 8 bases. Germline V gives CDR1 PRHDT, CDR2 FYEKMQ (reference sequence). CDR3 size: 16 residues. The chain's CDR3 is CASSLRTSGRRYEQFF. CDR3 nucleotides: TGTGCCAGCAGCCTTCGGACTAGCGGGAGGAGGTATGAGCAGTTCTTC.

The chain joins TRBV18 to TRBJ1-4, with 9 bases lining up with TRBD1. The V segment lost 2 bases and the J segment 5 bases; nucleotides outside the gene matches: 9. The CDR3 extends over 17 amino acids. CDR1 and CDR2 (germline): KGHSH, LQKENI. CDR3 region: CASSPFPTGTGNEKLFF. CDR3 in DNA: TGTGCCAGCTCACCATTTCCGACCGGGACAGGGAATGAAAAACTGTTTTTT.

To note about this clone: The junction differs from germline at one of its ends, possibly a read error. The V gene is TRBV7-7, the J gene TRBJ2-1; TRBD1 might be the D (6 bases). The CDR3 runs to 17 residues. Per the germline V gene, CDR1 is SSHAT and CDR2 is FNYEAQ (reference sequence). The CDR3 is CASSETNTGHPSSEQFF. The DNA of the CDR3 is TGTGCTAGCAGCGAAACCAATACAGGGCACCCCTCTAGTGAGCAGTTCTTC.

This sequence joins TRBV27 and TRBJ2-3, with D perhaps matching TRBD1 (5 bases). Germline CDR1 MNHEY, CDR2 SMNVEV (reference sequence). Trimming removed 3 bases from V and 2 bases from J, with 15 bases in between. The CDR3 has 16 residues. The CDR3 DNA reads as TGTGCCAGCAGTTTTACGCAGGGTCGGAACACAGATACGCAGTATTTT. As protein: CASSFTQGRNTDTQYF.

J is TRBJ2-6 and V is TRBV5-1, with D unclear. Trimming pared 0 bases from V and 1 base from J, leaving 8 bases between. Germline V CDR1 and CDR2: SGHRS, YFSETQ. This CDR3 comprises 16 residues. CDR3 sequence (DNA): TGCGCCAGCAGCTTGGAGGCTGGGTCTGGGGCCAACGTCCTGACTTTC. The encoded protein is CASSLEAGSGANVLTF.

The chain employs TRBV15 and TRBJ2-7; either TRBD1 or TRBD2 may supply D (5 bases each). This CDR3 region has 13 residues. Germline values: CDR1 LNHNV, CDR2 YYDKDF (reference sequence). V gave up 8 bases and J gave up 6 bases, with 17 bases separating them. CDR3 nucleotides: TGTGCCACCCGGAGGCAGGGATCGAGCGAGCAGTACTTC. It translates to CATRRQGSSEQYF. The variable domain in full, completed from reference TRBV15 and TRBJ2-7, reads DAMVIQNPRYQVTQFGKPVTLSCSQTLNHNVMYWYQQKSSQAPKLLFHYYDKDFNNEADTPDNFQSRRPNTSFCFLDIRSPGLGDTAMYLCATRRQGSSEQYFGPGTRLTVT.

The rearrangement links TRBV4-2 to TRBJ2-7, with TRBD1 matching 8 bases. The CDR3 is made up of 14 amino acids. V lost 0 bases and J lost 3; bases outside the gene matches: 1. Germline values: CDR1 LGHNA, CDR2 YNFKEQ. CDR3: CASSQDGTGYEQYF. As DNA, the CDR3 is TGTGCCAGCAGCCAAGACGGGACAGGCTACGAGCAGTACTTC.

By frequency in the sample, this clone is medium-sized. The J gene is TRBJ1-1, the V gene TRBV30; D gene uncertain. The germline V gene has CDR1 GTSNPN and CDR2 SVGIG (reference sequence). V dropped 1 base and J dropped 1 base, with 4 bases sitting between them. The CDR3 loop spans 12 amino acids. The CDR3 DNA is TGTGCCTGGAGTGATGGGAACACTGAAGCTTTCTTT. Residues: CAWSDGNTEAFF.

V and J are TRBV5-1 and TRBJ1-2, with TRBD1 matching 8 bases. Germline-derived CDR1 and CDR2 are SGHRS and YFSETQ. V dropped 3 bases and J dropped 5; count of bases not matched to a gene: 6. The CDR3 contains 14 residues. The CDR3 protein is CASSSRTGYYGYTF. As DNA, the CDR3 is TGCGCCAGCAGCTCCCGGACAGGGTATTATGGCTACACCTTC.

This clone was found a few times. This chain uses TRBV5-1 with TRBJ2-5; a possible D gene is TRBD2 (6 bases). The CDR3 has 14 residues. The germline V gene has CDR1 SGHRS and CDR2 YFSETQ. V lost 4 bases and J 7 bases, leaving 17 bases between the germline ends. The CDR3 loop is CASSRTGEAGTQYF. The CDR3 DNA sequence: TGCGCCAGCAGCCGGACGGGGGAGGCGGGGACCCAGTACTTC.

The chain has TRBV6-6 and TRBJ2-1; 11 nucleotides align to TRBD2. Per germline, CDR1 MNHNY and CDR2 SVGAGI (reference sequence). The CDR3 covers 16 residues. The trim removed 4 bases at V and 4 bases at J, leaving 6 bases unmatched. The CDR3 spells CASSSLTSGTYNEQFF. CDR3 DNA: TGTGCCAGCAGTTCCCTGACTAGCGGGACTTACAATGAGCAGTTCTTC.

V usage is TRBV7-9 and J usage is TRBJ2-7; D unclear. Germline V gives CDR1 SEHNR, CDR2 FQNEAQ (reference sequence). The CDR3 has 14 residues. The V end lost 5 bases, the J end lost 4 bases, and 15 bases lay between the germline ends. The CDR3 nucleotides are TGTGCCAGCAGCCCGCCGACCCGTTCATACGAGCAGTACTTC. Protein product: CASSPPTRSYEQYF.

The CDR3 nucleotides are TGCGCCAGCAGGGAGACGGGAGTGGTAAACGAGCAGTACTTC. Translated: CASRETGVVNEQYF. The V call is TRBV10-2, the J call TRBJ2-7; D is possibly TRBD2 (6 bases). V was pared by 6 bases and J by 5 bases, with 17 bases between. CDR1 is WSHSY, CDR2 SAAADI, per germline. CDR3 size: 14 residues.